What follows is one T cell receptor beta chain and its context. The CDR3 length is 14 residues. CDR1 is SGDLS, CDR2 YYNGEE, per germline. Trimming shortened V by 4 bases and J by 0 bases, and 8 bases separated the two germline ends. This entry belongs to a study of blood T cell repertoires in COVID-19. The wider study: PBMCs, B-cell-depleted T cells, or T cells were the source of the cDNA or gDNA that made up the material.

Participants' reported clinical history set cohort assignment. The assay was immunoSEQ multiplex PCR, and TCRdb's table has in-frame clones only and misses some. Here the sample spans around 260,000 clones, around 80% being singletons. Specimen: PBMCs or T cells enriched from blood (not recorded which). This clonotype originated in a man aged 30 to 39 with acute COVID-19. The chain has TRBV9 and TRBJ1-3, with D tentatively TRBD1 (6 bases). CDR3 DNA sequence: TGTGCCAGCAGCACGACAGGCTCTGGAAACACCATATATTTT. Translating it yields CASSTTGSGNTIYF. The full variable domain, rest sourced from reference TRBV9 and TRBJ1-3, is DSGVTQTPKHLITATGQRVTLRCSPRSGDLSVYWYQQSLDQGLQFLIQYYNGEERAKGNILERFSAQQFPDLHSELNLSSLELGDSALYFCASSTTGSGNTIYFGEGSWLTVV.